This is a list of T cell receptor beta chains from one sample in a study of blood T cells in healthy people across ages. TCRdb ran MiXCR on the 5' RACE reads and lists one entry per CDR3 protein. In the table there are about 630,000 distinct CDR3 sequences, roughly 21% of which are singletons. The sample comprised blood. These receptors originate from a man in his sixties or seventies in good health. Both conserved end residues are part of each CDR3. D genes are given only for firm matches. Where a row states a size, it is once, few, many or the class of an expanded clone; other rows omit it.

j_call d_call v_call clone_size cdr3_aa cdr3_nt
TRBJ2-7 NA TRBV4-1 few CASSQPNGLREQYF TGCGCCAGCAGCCAACCGAACGGCCTACGGGAGCAGTACTTC
TRBJ2-3 TRBD2 TRBV9 NA CASSVGAQRDHTDTQYF TGTGCCAGCAGCGTAGGGGCCCAGCGGGACCACACAGATACGCAGTATTTT
TRBJ2-1 TRBD1 TRBV6-5 NA CASSSTGGTYNEQFF TGTGCCAGCAGTTCAACAGGGGGCACCTACAATGAGCAGTTCTTC
TRBJ1-1 NA TRBV14 NA CASSQGVRHTEAFF TGTGCCAGCAGCCAAGGGGTCCGGCACACTGAAGCTTTCTTT
TRBJ2-1 TRBD1 TRBV9 NA CASSVAGDRVVPNEQFF TGTGCCAGCAGCGTAGCCGGCGACAGGGTCGTTCCGAATGAGCAGTTCTTC
TRBJ2-7 NA TRBV7-9 NA CASSNTGTYEQYF TGTGCCAGCAGCAATACAGGAACCTACGAGCAGTACTTC
TRBJ2-2 TRBD1 TRBV9 many CASSGRGQGVSGELFF TGTGCCAGCAGCGGTAGGGGACAGGGTGTTTCCGGGGAGCTGTTTTTT
TRBJ2-7 NA TRBV25-1 NA CASSELQRARYEQYF TGTGCCAGCAGTGAATTGCAGAGGGCCCGATACGAGCAGTACTTC
TRBJ2-2 TRBD2 TRBV12-3/TRBV12-4 NA CASSVAGGTGELFF TGTGCCAGCAGTGTAGCGGGAGGAACCGGGGAGCTGTTTTTT
TRBJ1-3 NA TRBV18 NA CASSRQAPARGGSGNTIYF TGTGCCAGCTCTCGACAGGCCCCCGCGCGAGGGGGTTCTGGAAACACCATATATTTT
TRBJ2-1 TRBD2 TRBV6-5 NA CASSHWTSVNEQFF TGTGCCAGCAGCCATTGGACTAGCGTCAATGAGCAGTTCTTC
TRBJ2-3 NA TRBV2 few CASTGLRTDTQYF TGTGCCAGCACGGGACTTCGCACAGATACGCAGTATTTT
TRBJ2-6 NA TRBV5-4 few CASSYGTSGANVLTF TGTGCCAGCAGCTATGGGACCTCTGGGGCCAACGTCCTGACTTTC
TRBJ2-7 TRBD2 TRBV6-2/TRBV6-3 NA CASTLAGPGEQYF TGTGCCAGCACGCTAGCGGGACCGGGGGAGCAGTACTTC
TRBJ2-3 NA TRBV5-1 NA CASSLAPSLTDTQYF TGCGCCAGCAGCTTGGCCCCTAGCCTCACAGATACGCAGTATTTT